The 16 T cell receptor beta chains in this list originate from one sample, sequenced in a study of T cell repertoires in cytomegalovirus infection. TCRdb independently ran MiXCR on the reads; one entry per CDR3 protein. Here the sample spans 200,000 to 250,000 distinct CDR3 sequences, about 40% being singletons. These receptors have no identified antigens. The sample consisted of CD8+ T cells from cultured PBMCs, taken from culture after CMV antigen stimulation. The receptors shown here come from a human donor in good health (CMV status not recorded). Some clones in this sample may be carry-over from other donors' samples.

This clonotype showed up just a few times. V usage is TRBV11-1 and J usage is TRBJ2-2, with D perhaps TRBD2 (6 bases). Germline assignment: CDR1 SGHAT and CDR2 FQDESV (reference sequence). Between the trimmed V and J ends, which lost 4 bases and 4 bases, there was a span of 13 bases. The CDR3 is 15 residues long. CDR3 sequence (DNA): TGTGCCAGCAGCTCGGGACTGACGGGCACCGGGGAGCTGTTTTTT. Residues: CASSSGLTGTGELFF.

This clonotype has more than one count but fewer than ten. V gene TRBV6-1 combines with J gene TRBJ1-2, with D possibly matching TRBD1 (5 bases). The CDR3 covers 14 residues. Deletions cut 11 bases from V and 3 bases from J, with 19 bases between. CDR1 is MNHNS and CDR2 is SASEGT in the germline V gene. The CDR3 is CAAHPDRRHYGYTF. As DNA, the CDR3 is TGTGCCGCCCATCCCGACAGACGGCACTATGGCTACACCTTC.

As for this clonotype: A junction end diverges from the germline sequence, so it may reflect a read error. V is TRBV28 and J is TRBJ2-7; no definite D call. Germline CDR1 and CDR2: MDHEN and SYDVKM. This CDR3 is 13 amino acids long. The CDR3 bases are TGTGCCAGCGCCGTTCTTGAGAGGAACGAGCAGAACTTC. Protein: CASAVLERNEQNF.

The chain joins TRBV29-1 to TRBJ1-1; D is undetermined. Germline V CDR1 and CDR2: SQVTM, ANQGSEA. Trimming stripped 5 bases from V and 7 bases from J, with 8 bases between. This CDR3 contains 10 residues. The CDR3, as DNA: TGCAGCGTTTACGCCGGTGAAGCTTTCTTT. Its translation is CSVYAGEAFF.

The rearrangement joins TRBV6-5 to TRBJ2-6; D ambiguous. The CDR3 runs to 17 residues. The germline V gene encodes CDR1 MNHEY and CDR2 SVGAGI. V was cut by 2 bases and J by 2 bases, with 13 bases left in between. The CDR3 DNA reads as TGTGCCAGCAGTTACCTACGACAACTCCCTGGGGCCAACGTCCTGACTTTC. It translates to CASSYLRQLPGANVLTF.

The rearrangement links TRBV7-8 to TRBJ2-1, with 14 bases aligning to TRBD2. Germline V gives CDR1 SGHVS, CDR2 FQNEAQ. CDR3 length: 17 residues. Trimming removed 3 bases from V and 4 bases from J; junction bases left unmatched: 5. The CDR3 spells CASSFGLAGGPYNEQFF. CDR3 nucleotide sequence: TGTGCCAGCAGCTTTGGACTAGCGGGGGGCCCTTACAATGAGCAGTTCTTC. Full variable domain (outside the CDR3, taken from reference TRBV7-8 and TRBJ2-1): GAGVSQSPRYKVAKRGQDVALRCDPISGHVSLFWYQQALGQGPEFLTYFQNEAQLDKSGLPSDRFFAERPEGSVSTLKIQRTQQEDSAVYLCASSFGLAGGPYNEQFFGPGTRLTVL.

J is TRBJ2-1 and V is TRBV19; 13 bases agree with TRBD2. Germline assignment: CDR1 LNHDA and CDR2 SQIVND (reference sequence). This CDR3 comprises 17 residues. The ends lost 5 bases at V and 0 bases at J; junction bases unmatched: 4. CDR3 DNA sequence: TGTGCCAGTAGTCCCTGGACTAGCGGGAGCTCCTACAATGAGCAGTTCTTC. This codes for CASSPWTSGSSYNEQFF. Variable domain in full (rest from reference TRBV19 and TRBJ2-1): DGGITQSPKYLFRKEGQNVTLSCEQNLNHDAMYWYRQDPGQGLRLIYYSQIVNDFQKGDIAEGYSVSREKKESFPLTVTSAQKNPTAFYLCASSPWTSGSSYNEQFFGPGTRLTVL.

This clonotype showed up just a few times. The chain recombines TRBV7-8 with TRBJ2-3; TRBD2 might be the D (7 bases). CDR1 and CDR2 (germline): SGHVS, FQNEAQ. This CDR3 is built from 16 residues. The V end lost 4 bases, the J end lost 4 bases, and 18 bases lay between the germline ends. CDR3 in DNA: TGTGCCAGCAGCTCCGGACCACGGGGGGCCGCAGATACGCAGTATTTT. Translating gives CASSSGPRGAADTQYF.

The genes are TRBV27 and TRBJ2-1, with 8 bases fitting TRBD1. V was pared by 5 bases and J by 8 bases, with 14 bases of the junction left unmatched. The CDR3 length is 16 residues. Germline loops: CDR1 MNHEY, CDR2 SMNVEV (reference sequence). This CDR3 is CASSLSGGERWDEQFF. The CDR3 nucleotides are TGTGCCAGCAGTCTCTCAGGGGGCGAGAGGTGGGATGAGCAGTTCTTC.

The chain joins TRBV7-9 to TRBJ2-3, with 10 bases matching TRBD2. The CDR3 length is 16 residues. The trim removed 3 bases at V and 4 bases at J, leaving 7 bases unmatched. In germline, CDR1 is SEHNR, CDR2 FQNEAQ (reference sequence). The CDR3 region has the DNA TGTGCCAGCAGCTTTCTAGCGGGAGAGAAGGCAGATACGCAGTATTTT. This sequence encodes CASSFLAGEKADTQYF.

The chain has TRBV11-2 and TRBJ2-7, with 8 positions matching TRBD1. The CDR3 consists of 17 residues. Losses at the gene ends were 4 bases for V and 2 bases for J; bases not matched to a gene: 13. In germline, CDR1 is SGHAT, CDR2 FQNNGV. For the CDR3, the DNA is TGTGCCAGCAGCTCGGGATGGACAGGGCTTTCCACCTACGAGCAGTACTTC. It yields the protein CASSSGWTGLSTYEQYF.

The chain carries TRBV11-3 and TRBJ2-5, with 8 bases fitting TRBD2. CDR3 length equals 14 residues. CDR1 is SGHNT and CDR2 is YENEEA in the germline V gene. V lost 5 bases to trimming and J lost 1 base; unmatched junction nucleotides: 3. CDR3 sequence: CASSLGGVQETQYF. In DNA, the CDR3 is TGTGCCAGCAGCCTCGGGGGGGTCCAAGAGACCCAGTACTTC.

The chain couples TRBV6-6 to TRBJ2-3, with 7 bases matching TRBD1. Germline CDR1 reads MNHNY; CDR2 reads SVGAGI (reference sequence). The CDR3 totals 18 residues. V dropped 0 bases and J dropped 4; count of bases not matched to a gene: 13. The CDR3 reads CASSYSFGRDSHADTQYF. As DNA, the CDR3 is TGTGCCAGCAGTTACTCTTTCGGACGGGACAGTCATGCAGATACGCAGTATTTT.

The chain's CDR3 is CASRKSSYNEQFF. DNA of the CDR3: TGTGCCAGTAGGAAGAGCTCCTACAATGAGCAGTTCTTC. The V and J genes are TRBV19 and TRBJ2-1; D is undetermined. V was pared by 6 bases and J by 0 bases, with 6 bases between. The CDR3 has 13 amino acids. Germline CDR1 is LNHDA and CDR2 is SQIVND (reference sequence).

This clonotype was seen more than once but under ten times. The gene calls are TRBV14 and TRBJ1-1; D is unclear. CDR3 length equals 16 residues. Per the germline V gene, CDR1 is SGHDN and CDR2 is FVKESK. V was cut by 4 bases and J by 3 bases, with 18 bases left in between. The CDR3 loop reads CASSPPIGEGDTEAFF. The CDR3 nucleotides are TGTGCCAGCAGCCCTCCTATCGGGGAAGGCGACACTGAAGCTTTCTTT.

The rearrangement joins TRBV11-2 to TRBJ2-5, with a tentative D call TRBD1 (5 bases). CDR1 and CDR2 (germline): SGHAT, FQNNGV. V was clipped by 5 bases and J by 5 bases, with 18 bases between them. The CDR3 extends over 15 amino acids. CDR3 sequence (DNA): TGTGCCAGCAGCCCTCAATATAGGACAATGGAGACCCAGTACTTC. Translating it yields CASSPQYRTMETQYF.